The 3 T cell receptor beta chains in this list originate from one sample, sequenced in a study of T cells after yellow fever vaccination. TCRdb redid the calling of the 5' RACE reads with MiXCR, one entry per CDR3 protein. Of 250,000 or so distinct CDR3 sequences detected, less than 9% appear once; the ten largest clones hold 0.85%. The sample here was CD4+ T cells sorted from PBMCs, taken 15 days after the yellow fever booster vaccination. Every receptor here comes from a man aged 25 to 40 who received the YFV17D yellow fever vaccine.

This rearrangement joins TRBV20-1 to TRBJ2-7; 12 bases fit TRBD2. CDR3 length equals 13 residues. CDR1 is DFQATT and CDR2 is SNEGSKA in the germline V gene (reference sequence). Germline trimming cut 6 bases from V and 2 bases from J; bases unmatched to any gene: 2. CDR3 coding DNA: TGCAGTGCAACTAGCGGGAGGCCCTACGAGCAGTACTTC. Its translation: CSATSGRPYEQYF.

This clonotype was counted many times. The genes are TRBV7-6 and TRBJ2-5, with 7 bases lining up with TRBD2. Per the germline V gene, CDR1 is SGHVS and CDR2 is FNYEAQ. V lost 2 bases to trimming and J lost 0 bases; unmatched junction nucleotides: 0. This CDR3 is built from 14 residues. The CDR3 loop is CASSLSGNQETQYF. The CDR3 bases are TGTGCCAGCAGCTTAAGCGGGAACCAAGAGACCCAGTACTTC. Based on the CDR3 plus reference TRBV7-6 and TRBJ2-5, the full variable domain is GAGVSQSPRYKVTKRGQDVALRCDPISGHVSLYWYRQALGQGPEFLTYFNYEAQQDKSGLPNDRFSAERPEGSISTLTIQRTEQRDSAMYRCASSLSGNQETQYFGPGTRLLVL.

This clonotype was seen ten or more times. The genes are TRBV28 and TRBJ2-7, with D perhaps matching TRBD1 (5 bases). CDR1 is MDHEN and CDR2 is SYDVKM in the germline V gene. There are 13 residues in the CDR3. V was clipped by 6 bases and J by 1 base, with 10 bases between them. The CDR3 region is CASRGASSYEQYF. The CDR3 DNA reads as TGTGCCAGCAGAGGGGCGTCATCCTACGAGCAGTACTTC. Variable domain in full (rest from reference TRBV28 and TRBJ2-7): DVKVTQSSRYLVKRTGEKVFLECVQDMDHENMFWYRQDPGLGLRLIYFSYDVKMKEKGDIPEGYSVSREKKERFSLILESASTNQTSMYLCASRGASSYEQYFGPGTRLTVT.